The 24 T cell receptor beta chains presented below share a single source sample, sequenced in a study of CD8+CD57+ T cells in acquired aplastic anemia. Genomic DNA templated the TCR beta VDJ and CDR3 profiling. MiXCR was run by TCRdb on the reads, yielding one entry per CDR3 protein. The repertoire includes 200,000 or so distinct CDR3 sequences, around three fifths of them detected once, and about half sits in the top ten. Sequenced: sorted CD4+, CD8+, or CD8+CD57+ T cells (not recorded which) from PBMCs. These TCRs come from a human donor with severe aplastic anemia or a healthy control (not recorded which).

The V and J genes are TRBV7-7 and TRBJ2-1; 10 bases map to TRBD2. The V and J ends lost 5 bases and 6 bases, in that order; junction bases with no gene match: 13. The germline V gene encodes CDR1 SSHAT and CDR2 FNYEAQ (reference sequence). CDR3 length: 17 amino acids. The CDR3 nucleotides read TGTGCCAGCAGCCTGGGGGGAGGAAGCGGGGGGGCCAATGAGCAGTTCTTC. Protein: CASSLGGGSGGANEQFF.

This sequence joins TRBV29-1 and TRBJ2-7; D is ambiguous. V dropped 7 bases and J dropped 1 base, with 2 bases sitting between them. The CDR3 consists of 9 residues. In germline, CDR1 is SQVTM, CDR2 ANQGSEA. CDR3 in DNA: TGCAGCGAGTCCTACGAGCAGTACTTC. Translation gives CSESYEQYF.

V and J are TRBV3-1 and TRBJ2-3; D not resolved. CDR1 is LGHDT, CDR2 YNNKEL, per germline (reference sequence). The CDR3 totals 14 residues. V lost 4 bases and J 4 bases, leaving 12 bases between the germline ends. This chain's CDR3 is CASSPLEAPDTQYF. CDR3 DNA: TGTGCCAGCAGCCCTCTAGAGGCCCCAGATACGCAGTATTTT.

This clonotype was counted ten times or more. The J gene is TRBJ2-6, the V gene TRBV6-4; D unresolved. V dropped 0 bases and J dropped 1 base, with 4 bases sitting between them. The germline V gene encodes CDR1 MRHNA and CDR2 SNTAGT. The length of the CDR3 is 15 residues. The CDR3 reads CASSDSRSGANVLTF. The DNA for the CDR3 is TGTGCCAGCAGTGACTCGAGGTCTGGGGCCAACGTCCTGACTTTC.

This chain connects TRBV19 to TRBJ2-7; 10 nucleotides line up with TRBD1. Germline loops: CDR1 LNHDA, CDR2 SQIVND (reference sequence). With V trimmed by 4 bases and J by 4 bases, 7 bases remained unmatched. The CDR3 totals 15 residues. The CDR3 DNA sequence: TGTGCCAGTAGTACCACCCGACAGGGGGCGTACGAGCAGTACTTC. Protein: CASSTTRQGAYEQYF.

There are many counts of this clonotype. The chain couples TRBV12-3 or TRBV12-4 to TRBJ2-3; no definite D call. Trimming cost V 4 bases and J 0 bases, with 14 bases left between them. The CDR3 spans 16 residues. In DNA form, the CDR3 reads TGTGCCAGCAGTTCCTGGCTCGCCGGCAGCACAGATACGCAGTATTTT. Translated, it gives CASSSWLAGSTDTQYF.

The rearrangement links TRBV29-1 to TRBJ2-3, with D unclear. With 8 bases removed from V and 2 bases from J, the gap between germline ends came to 17 bases. The CDR3 contains 14 residues. Germline-derived CDR1 and CDR2 are SQVTM and ANQGSEA. The CDR3 nucleotides are TGCAGCTCCCCTGGTCCAGTAAACACAGATACGCAGTATTTT. It is translated as CSSPGPVNTDTQYF.

In its sample, this clonotype was seen a few times. This chain links TRBV19 with TRBJ2-3; the match to TRBD2 covers 8 bases. Per the germline V gene, CDR1 is LNHDA and CDR2 is SQIVND (reference sequence). The CDR3 length is 14 residues. J lost 6 bases, V lost 4 bases, and 6 bases had no gene match. The CDR3 is CASSTGLAPDTQYF. Here the CDR3 DNA reads TGTGCCAGTAGTACCGGACTAGCACCGGATACGCAGTATTTT.

The chain joins TRBV7-2 to TRBJ2-3; no firm D call. Trimming shortened V by 1 base and J by 0 bases, and 11 bases separated the two germline ends. The CDR3 is made up of 16 amino acids. Per germline, CDR1 SGHTA and CDR2 FQGNSA. The CDR3, as DNA: TGTGCCAGCAGCTTAGGTTTACATAGAAGCACAGATACGCAGTATTTT. Residues: CASSLGLHRSTDTQYF. Variable domain in full (rest from reference TRBV7-2 and TRBJ2-3): GAGVSQSPSNKVTEKGKDVELRCDPISGHTALYWYRQSLGQGLEFLIYFQGNSAPDKSGLPSDRFSAERTGGSVSTLTIQRTQQEDSAVYLCASSLGLHRSTDTQYFGPGTRLTVL.

Only a few counts were recorded for this clonotype. The chain employs TRBV7-2 and TRBJ2-7, with TRBD1 matching over 10 bases. V was pared by 3 bases and J by 4 bases, with 3 bases of the junction left unmatched. Germline V gene lookup returns CDR1 SGHTA and CDR2 FQGNSA. The CDR3 length is 14 residues. Here the CDR3 DNA reads TGTGCCAGCAGCTTTCGACAGGGGGCGTACGAGCAGTACTTC. Translating gives CASSFRQGAYEQYF.

The genes are TRBV15 and TRBJ2-5; D is perhaps TRBD2 (6 bases). CDR3 length: 14 residues. V lost 1 base to trimming and J lost 5 bases, with 11 bases between them. Germline values: CDR1 LNHNV, CDR2 YYDKDF (reference sequence). The CDR3 coding sequence is TGTGCCACCAGCAGAGCTGCTAGCGTGGAGACCCAGTACTTC. Amino acids: CATSRAASVETQYF.

The V gene is TRBV12-5, the J gene TRBJ2-5; 8 positions match TRBD2. Germline V gene data show CDR1 as LGHNT and CDR2 as FRNRAP. The ends lost 4 bases at V and 4 bases at J; junction bases unmatched: 8. The CDR3 is made up of 15 amino acids. The CDR3 loop reads CASGYRGGRAETQYF. The CDR3, as DNA: TGTGCTAGTGGTTATCGGGGGGGCCGGGCAGAGACCCAGTACTTC.

This clonotype was counted once. The chain combines TRBV7-3 with TRBJ2-7; D is unresolved. The germline V and J ends were trimmed by 2 bases and 0 bases, with 11 bases remaining between them. Germline lookup yields CDR1 SGHTA and CDR2 FQGTGA. The CDR3 has 15 amino acids. CDR3 sequence: CASSLEAVFSYEQYF. The CDR3 bases are TGTGCCAGCAGCTTAGAGGCTGTGTTCTCCTACGAGCAGTACTTC.

The gene calls are TRBV7-3 and TRBJ2-2; the D gene is possibly TRBD1 (5 bases). Germline V gene sequence: CDR1 SGHTA, CDR2 FQGTGA. Trimming stripped 3 bases from V and 11 bases from J, with 10 bases between. The CDR3 is 12 residues long. The CDR3 here is CASSFQGQELFF. CDR3 nucleotides: TGTGCCAGCAGCTTTCAGGGCCAAGAGCTGTTTTTT.

V usage is TRBV7-2 and J usage is TRBJ2-7, with a weak D call TRBD2 (6 bases). The CDR3 spans 13 residues. V was pared by 5 bases and J by 3 bases, with 11 bases between. Germline lookup yields CDR1 SGHTA and CDR2 FQGNSA. The CDR3 coding sequence is TGTGCCAGCAGCGTCGGCGGGAACTACGAGCAGTACTTC. Translated, it gives CASSVGGNYEQYF.

This chain links TRBV11-3 with TRBJ2-3, with TRBD2 identical over 7 bases. Trimming took 5 bases from V and 0 from J; bases not matched to a gene: 5. The CDR3 spans 15 residues. Germline values: CDR1 SGHNT, CDR2 YENEEA. CDR3 DNA sequence: TGTGCCAGCAGCCGTGCGGGAGTCAGCACAGATACGCAGTATTTT. Protein: CASSRAGVSTDTQYF.

Of note for this clonotype: A read error may produce the germline difference seen at one junction end. The chain recombines TRBV7-7 with TRBJ2-2, with 7 bases that match TRBD2. The CDR3 is 17 residues long. The germline gives CDR1 SSHAT, CDR2 FNYEAQ (reference sequence). In DNA, the CDR3 is TGTGCTAGCAGCTTAGAGTACTCGGCTAGCGGATGGGGGGAGCTGTTTTTT. This sequence encodes CASSLEYSASGWGELFF.

Concerning this clonotype itself: The germline gene is not matched at one end of the junction; a read error may be the cause. The CDR3 spells CASSLGRSGHTF. The DNA of the CDR3 is TGTGCCAGCAGCTTAGGCAGGTCTGGCCACACCTTC. The chain recombines TRBV7-9 with TRBJ1-2; D remains ambiguous. CDR1 and CDR2 from the germline V gene are SEHNR and FQNEAQ (reference sequence). The CDR3 loop spans 12 amino acids.

CDR3 protein: CASSTRLDDPLEQYF. The CDR3, as DNA: TGTGCCAGCAGCACCCGACTAGACGACCCTCTCGAGCAGTACTTC. The J gene is TRBJ2-7, the V gene TRBV9; the D gene is possibly TRBD2 (6 bases). Trimming left V 4 bases short and J 6 bases short, with 20 bases between. Germline loops: CDR1 SGDLS, CDR2 YYNGEE. CDR3 length: 15 residues.

The chain couples TRBV7-2 to TRBJ2-5; D perhaps matches TRBD2 (5 bases). Trimming took 4 bases from V and 10 from J, leaving 16 bases between them. In germline, CDR1 is SGHTA, CDR2 FQGNSA. This CDR3 has 13 residues. The CDR3 protein is CASSSGYKRNQYF. In DNA, the CDR3 is TGTGCCAGCAGCTCGGGATACAAGAGAAACCAGTACTTC.

The V call is TRBV4-1, the J call TRBJ2-7; 9 bases map to TRBD1. The V gene end was trimmed by 1 base and the J gene end by 3 bases; junction bases not matched to a gene: 4. From germline, CDR1 is MGHRA and CDR2 YSYEKL. This CDR3 contains 15 residues. This CDR3 is CASSQGGTGNYEQYF. The CDR3 DNA reads as TGCGCCAGCAGCCAAGGGGGGACAGGGAACTACGAGCAGTACTTC.

Ten or more counts support this clonotype. The DNA for the CDR3 is TGTGCCAGCAGGACCGGGTTGCCGGAATGGGGACAGGGGACTGAAGCTTTCTTT. Amino acid sequence: CASRTGLPEWGQGTEAFF. The rearrangement joins TRBV5-4 to TRBJ1-1; 10 bases align to TRBD1. The CDR3 consists of 18 residues. CDR1 is SGHNT, CDR2 YYREEE, per germline (reference sequence). V lost 5 bases to trimming and J lost 5 bases; unmatched junction nucleotides: 18.

On this clonotype: Possible read error: a much larger clone is one base away. J is TRBJ1-4 and V is TRBV7-3; 8 nucleotides align to TRBD1. Looked up from germline, CDR1 is SGHTA and CDR2 is FQGTGA. Unmatched junction bases numbered 9, after V lost 5 bases and J lost 7 bases. The CDR3 has 15 residues. The CDR3 region is CASSQAGGAGEKLFF. The CDR3 bases are TGTGCCAGCAGCCAAGCAGGGGGCGCCGGTGAAAAACTGTTTTTT.

This clonotype was detected only a few times. The junction departs from germline at one end; a sequencing error may be responsible. The chain links TRBV7-9 to TRBJ2-2; D tentatively fits TRBD1 or TRBD2 (6 bases each). The CDR3 is made up of 10 amino acids. Germline-derived CDR1 and CDR2 are SEHNR and FQNEAQ (reference sequence). The CDR3 loop is CASSPPRGPF. The DNA for the CDR3 is TGTGCCAGCAGCCCTCCCCGGGGGCCTTTT.